Sequencing of this T cell receptor (beta chain) was carried out in a study of cytomegalovirus exposure and HLA in healthy donors (dated by TCRdb to about 2017). For the wider study: In an earlier analysis of about 560 of the donors, 250 to 350 Gb of sequence data and 100 million or so unique TCR beta sequences from roughly 180 million T cells were reported. A later analysis re-examined previously published TCR beta repertoires from more than 600 donors and added high-resolution HLA genotyping to investigate patterns of TCR occurrence. To predict cytomegalovirus infection status, the study brought together high-throughput TCR immunosequencing, statistical association of individual TCRs with disease status, and machine learning. The genetic ancestry cluster associated with self-reported Caucasian donors included 65% to 90% of the approximately 400 genotyped donors. HLA typing included class I and class II loci at four-digit resolution. The study profiled the T cell repertoires of around 700 subjects by immunosequencing and related them to cytomegalovirus serostatus. All discovery cohort repertoires had been generated using a single sequencing platform. An earlier analysis of approximately 580 of the donors used high-throughput TCR beta sequencing to judge whether each TCR beta V gene segment behaved as functional or pseudogenic. On average, around 240,000 unique TCR beta nucleotide sequences were sequenced per donor among 398 genotyped donors of the cohort, with 15% to 20% of those sequences being non-productive. Roughly five DR-DQ haplotypes were treated as single units for association and clustering because of strong linkage in the cohort. The study aimed to test whether signatures of past pathogen exposure could be identified by cataloging public T cell receptors. The number of donors typed differed by locus, with 629-630 for A, B, C, DRB1 and DQB1, more than 500 for DQA1, 600 to 610 for DPA1, and 450 to 480 for DPB1. Roughly 310 gigabases of sequencing data and approximately 84 million unique TCR sequences were included in an early release covering about 600 HLA-typed donors. Alongside the repertoire data, information on donor age, sex, ethnicity and CMV serostatus was compiled. Besides the first cohort of 666 subjects, a separate validation cohort made up of roughly 130 different subjects was used. In the later analysis, no new phenotypic data were used to find candidate immune exposures; instead, reliance was placed on TCR beta sequences and their occurrence across donors. A later genetic analysis took genome-wide SNP genotypes for about 65% of the roughly 670 donors and used that subset as a discovery cohort. Broad study findings and their caveats: Roughly uniform sequencing depth across donors was assumed in presence/absence analyses, although this assumption may not hold. In a later analysis, the rate of TCR association differed among HLA loci, with DRB1 alleles having the most associated TCRs and HLA-C alleles having the fewest. In a later genetic analysis, fewer N-insertions in productive TCRs were reported among donors in an Asian-associated ancestry cluster than the approximately 670-donor mean. In a later genetic analysis, a missense DCLRE1C variant was associated with V-gene and J-gene trimming of TCR beta chains, and the association was replicated in an independent cohort. A cluster of highly shared sequence variants was judged likely to be a technical artifact of the sequencing pipeline. Because HLA typing was missing for some donors at each locus, association tests included only the typed subset. For the cohort, immune exposure information was limited to CMV serostatus. Because counts were too low, some 16 rarely observed V segments, including chromosome 9 orphons, were excluded from the earlier analysis of around 590 of the donors. According to a later analysis, parvovirus B19, influenza, CMV and Epstein-Barr virus appeared linked to several top co-occurrence clusters. A further reported finding was that TCR beta sequences accurately predicted the HLA-A and HLA-B alleles for most subjects in the first cohort. In this cohort, only TCR beta chains were sequenced, and detectable features were limited by the absence of alpha or paired-chain data. Compared with equally common non-associated chains, HLA-associated TCR beta chains in a later analysis were more clonally expanded and had lower generation probabilities. Correlated functional status among segregating V segments might reflect linkage disequilibrium, but an unknown experimental factor could not be ruled out. Most CMV-associated TCR beta chains appeared to be HLA-restricted in a later analysis, and the HLA associations seemed to be driven largely by CMV exposure. The authors suggested that the approach could potentially be generalized to other disease states and immunological phenotypes. An earlier analysis of approximately 530 of the donors showed that most TCR beta V segments appeared in productive rearrangements either about 90% or about 30% of the time, which broadly matched IMGT annotations. Some IMGT-functional V segments, including TRBV6-2 and TRBV6-3, could not be distinguished by the 87-base-pair reads and were therefore excluded. In vitro tests confirmed that a few of the cytomegalovirus-associated TCR beta chains recognize cytomegalovirus antigens. At a false discovery rate of 0.05, a later analysis linked fewer than 20,000 TCR beta sequences to specific HLA alleles. In the study, 150 to 200 TCR beta chains were listed as associated with cytomegalovirus. When HLA alleles, especially DR and DQ, strongly co-occurred, attributing TCR associations to individual alleles was difficult. Cytomegalovirus status was reported to be diagnosed by the classifier with high specificity and sensitivity in both the original and validation cohorts. Most TCR sequences were observed very rarely across donors, whereas some public TCRs were present in many individuals.

The library was produced with the immunoSEQ multiplex PCR assay. For the multiplex PCR, a mixture combining 60 forward primers for TCR Vbeta segments and 13 reverse primers for TCR Jbeta segments was used. The CDR3 region of rearranged TCR beta genes was amplified from genomic DNA with a multiplex PCR assay. On the Illumina HiSeq System, the amplified TCR beta libraries were sequenced as 87-base-pair reads. Turning to the authors' computational methods: A later analysis tallied tens of millions of unique TCR beta chains across the 666 repertoires, and around 10 million of those chains were shared by two or more donors. A nearest-neighbor algorithm error-corrected the raw reads and collapsed the reads into unique sequences, merging closely related sequences to remove PCR and sequencing errors. V, D and J gene segments were assigned by aligning CDR3 sequences to IMGT reference sequences. For a sequence to be retained, at least a six-nucleotide match to both a V gene segment and a J gene segment was required. A rearrangement was called productive if the CDR3 had no stop codons and remained in frame with V and J, and every other rearrangement was called non-productive. Following IMGT convention, CDR3 was defined as the stretch from the second conserved V-encoded cysteine to the conserved J-encoded phenylalanine. The earlier analysis of about 640 of the donors excluded any sequence lacking an unambiguous match to a single V gene segment. In an earlier analysis of a few hundred of the donors, V segments were called functional above 56.7% productive rearrangements and were called segregating when the between-donor standard deviation exceeded 5%. A statistical classification framework was developed to diagnose cytomegalovirus status using the catalog of TCR beta chain sequences. In a later analysis, TCR nucleotide sequences were compared against IMGT/GENE-DB human TR gene sequences so that V and J genes could be assigned. In a later analysis, CDR3 sequences and most-parsimonious VDJ recombination scenarios were assigned using the TCRdist pipeline. A later analysis defined each TCR beta chain by its CDR3 amino acid sequence plus V-gene family, and excluded reads lacking a unique V-gene family. As a way to deal with suspected cross-contamination and a sequencing artifact, a later analysis dropped 450 to 700 nucleotide sequences that were highly shared and had low generation probability. In a later analysis, a clonal expansion index for each public chain was calculated from normalized within-repertoire ranks of inferred template counts. In a later analysis, generation probabilities were computed using a VDJ recombination model fitted to out-of-frame rearrangements, and the results were checked against IGoR. In a later analysis, hypergeometric tests were used to score TCR-TCR, TCR-HLA and TCR-CMV co-occurrence, with a repertoire-size bias correction applied to TCR pairs. False discovery rates were estimated in a later analysis by permuting HLA or CMV assignments 20 times. In a later analysis, co-occurring TCRs were grouped with DBSCAN, and TCRdist sequence similarity was added when clustering was performed within HLA-allele-positive subsets. For co-occurrence clustering, repertoires with fewer than 30,000 or more than 120,000 public chains were excluded, along with a handful of repertoires with anomalous nucleotide sharing. Sourced from immuneACCESS, this table was stored by TCRdb with only in-frame sequences that have V and J called. A share of the clones is absent; for the studies checked, an unresolved V gene accounts for under half, and the remainder has no known explanation. V and J calls and clone size are given by that table; D and trimming were obtained from the DNA. The sample profile shows 140,000 to 150,000 clones; approximately 84% of them were found once. The ten largest clones add up to around 10% of the sample.

In total, more than 500 healthy bone marrow donors made up the cohort. All cohort members were sampled while nominally healthy, although unrecorded immune exposures were likely present. The donor was CMV seropositive and belonged to the group of over 250 seropositive cohort members. Every donor gave a peripheral blood sample, and the peripheral blood mononuclear cells from that sample were used for TCR beta sequencing. The Qiagen DNeasy Blood Extraction Kit was used to extract genomic DNA from the blood cell samples. On this clone: Its antigen target is currently unknown. Nothing much larger sits one base from this clone, and base qualities are not available.

Trimming costs V 0 bases and J 6 bases, and their ends lie 15 bases apart. CDR3 length: 15 amino acids, cysteine to phenylalanine. CDR3 DNA only is kept here, 45 bases in frame from base 1. CDR1 and CDR2, per the germline V gene, are MNHEY and SVGAGI. The material sequenced was PBMCs. Recombination connected TRBV6-5 to TRBJ2-7; the D segment could be TRBD1, given 6 matching bases. The TCR was taken from a woman in her fifties or sixties in good health and CMV-seropositive. The nucleotide sequence is TGTGCCAGCAGTTACTCCCCCGGCAGGGGAAGCGAGCAGTACTTC. Its protein is CASSYSPGRGSEQYF.